The TCR beta chain described here comes from a study of blood T cell repertoires in COVID-19. On the study more broadly: The United States, Italy and Spain were the sources of the acute and convalescent COVID-19 samples. PBMCs, B-cell-depleted T cells, or T cells were the source of the cDNA or gDNA that made up the material.

Authors' methods: Nucleated cell counts were estimated from reference gene primer amplification. The assay was immunoSEQ multiplex PCR, and TCRdb's table has in-frame clones only and misses some. V and J calls and clone size come straight from that table; D and trimming were deduced from the DNA. The profile shows fewer than 400,000 clones, less than 85% of them singletons. Germline CDR1 and CDR2: MNHNS and SASEGT. CDR3 length: 18 residues. J gave up 0 bases and V 2 bases, and 6 bases lay outside the gene matches. The sample taken for sequencing was peripheral blood. This clonotype was sampled from a woman aged 18-29 years with acute or convalescent COVID-19. This chain connects TRBV6-1 to TRBJ2-6; 8 bases match TRBD1. The CDR3 sequence is CASSESRQGISGANVLTF. The CDR3 nucleotides read TGTGCCAGCAGTGAAAGCCGACAGGGGATCTCTGGGGCCAACGTCCTGACTTTC.